A single sample gave rise to the 20 T cell receptor beta chains below, sequenced in a study of T-cell memory formation after mild COVID-19. TCRdb passed the 5' RACE reads through MiXCR, listing each CDR3 protein once. The data hold about 170,000 distinct CDR3 sequences, with about an eighth observed a single time. Sequenced sample: PBMCs or a T cell subset sorted from them (not recorded which). The receptors were sampled from a man aged 18 to 35 who had mild COVID-19 (a few samples of this study predate the infection). Cell type and time point are not known.

This clonotype was recorded a few times. The rearrangement uses TRBV7-9 and TRBJ2-7; D gene ambiguous. CDR3 length: 13 amino acids. The V end was cut by 5 bases, the J end by 0 bases, with 8 bases between. CDR1 and CDR2 (germline): SEHNR, FQNEAQ (reference sequence). The CDR3 nucleotides read TGTGCCAGCAGCCACCGGACCTCCTACGAGCAGTACTTC. It yields the protein CASSHRTSYEQYF.

This clonotype was counted between two and nine times. This sequence joins TRBV3-1 and TRBJ2-2, with 7 bases aligning to TRBD2. The germline CDR1 and CDR2 sequences are LGHDT and YNNKEL (reference sequence). V shed 4 bases, J shed 5 bases, and the junction held 7 bases outside the gene matches. The CDR3 covers 15 residues. CDR3 sequence reads: CASSPTGGITGELFF. In DNA, the CDR3 is TGTGCCAGCAGCCCCACGGGGGGAATAACCGGGGAGCTGTTTTTT.

This clonotype was counted only a few times. The chain employs TRBV20-1 and TRBJ2-1; 8 bases align to TRBD2. CDR3 length: 14 amino acids. Trimming at V came to 5 bases and at J to 5 bases, leaving 8 bases not matched to a gene. From germline, CDR1 is DFQATT and CDR2 SNEGSKA (reference sequence). CDR3 DNA sequence: TGCAGTGCTCTCCGGGGGGGCCCCCACAATGAGCAGTTCTTC. Protein product: CSALRGGPHNEQFF.

The rearrangement uses TRBV12-3 or TRBV12-4 and TRBJ1-1; D possibly corresponds to TRBD1 (5 bases). The CDR3 runs to 13 residues. V lost 5 bases and J 5 bases, leaving 12 bases between the germline ends. CDR3 residues: CASSRQWGTEAFF. In DNA form, the CDR3 reads TGTGCCAGCAGTCGACAGTGGGGGACTGAAGCTTTCTTT.

V and J are TRBV7-3 and TRBJ2-7; D is unresolved. Germline CDR1 and CDR2: SGHTA and FQGTGA. The CDR3 consists of 12 residues. V lost 5 bases and J 7 bases, leaving 12 bases between the germline ends. CDR3: CASSDWFGEQYF. The CDR3 DNA follows: TGTGCCAGCAGCGACTGGTTCGGGGAGCAGTACTTC.

This clonotype was seen ten or more times. This rearrangement joins TRBV20-1 to TRBJ1-6; TRBD1 is a possible D gene (5 bases). The CDR3 has 14 amino acids. Germline V CDR1 and CDR2: DFQATT, SNEGSKA (reference sequence). V dropped 5 bases and J dropped 7 bases, with 15 bases sitting between them. Written as DNA, the CDR3 is TGCAGTGCTCGAGGGACCCCCGGGAATTCACCCCTCCACTTT. This gives the protein CSARGTPGNSPLHF.

The chain has TRBV7-2 and TRBJ2-1; 7 positions agree with TRBD2. In germline, CDR1 is SGHTA, CDR2 FQGNSA. The length of the CDR3 is 15 residues. The V segment lost 5 bases and the J segment 4 bases; nucleotides outside the gene matches: 8. CDR3 in amino acids: CASSQAAGSYNEQFF. In DNA form, the CDR3 reads TGTGCCAGCAGCCAGGCAGCGGGGTCTTACAATGAGCAGTTCTTC.

In its sample, this clonotype was seen a few times. The CDR3 nucleotides are TGTGCCAGCAGGGGATCCGGGACAGGGAACACCGGGGAGCTGTTTTTT. This encodes CASRGSGTGNTGELFF. V gene TRBV7-2 combines with J gene TRBJ2-2, with 8 nucleotides matching TRBD1. V lost 6 bases, J lost 1 base, and 7 bases stayed unmatched. This CDR3 region has 16 residues. CDR1 SGHTA and CDR2 FQGNSA come from the germline V gene.

At least ten counts were recorded for this clonotype. This chain links TRBV6-5 with TRBJ1-2; 7 bases are a match to TRBD1. CDR3 size: 13 residues. The J segment lost 2 bases and the V segment lost 5 bases, leaving 2 bases of the junction unmatched. In germline, CDR1 is MNHEY, CDR2 SVGAGI. The CDR3 protein is CASSPTGNYGYTF. Here the CDR3 DNA reads TGTGCCAGCAGTCCGACAGGGAACTATGGCTACACCTTC.

This sequence joins TRBV5-6 and TRBJ1-2, with 7 bases identical to TRBD1. Germline V CDR1 and CDR2: SGHDT, YYEEEE. V trimming: 3 bases; J trimming: 8 bases; junction bases outside the gene matches: 7. The CDR3 runs to 13 residues. The chain's CDR3 is CASSSAGTEGYTF. The CDR3 bases are TGTGCCAGCAGCTCGGCCGGGACAGAGGGCTACACCTTC.

Only a few counts were recorded for this clonotype. The genes are TRBV12-3 or TRBV12-4 and TRBJ1-1; D uncertain. With 5 bases removed from V and 3 bases from J, the gap between germline ends came to 13 bases. CDR3 size: 14 residues. The CDR3 protein is CASSLTSWDTEAFF. The CDR3, as DNA: TGTGCCAGCAGTCTAACGTCTTGGGACACTGAAGCTTTCTTT.

The chain carries TRBV6-5 and TRBJ2-2, with D uncertain. V was clipped by 4 bases and J by 7 bases, with 4 bases between them. The CDR3 is 11 residues long. Germline CDR1 is MNHEY and CDR2 is SVGAGI. The CDR3 here is CASSWGGELFF. Written as DNA, the CDR3 is TGTGCCAGCAGTTGGGGCGGGGAGCTGTTTTTT.

The rearrangement uses TRBV7-3 and TRBJ2-5; D assignment may be TRBD1 or TRBD2 (6 bases each). Trimming pared 4 bases from V and 5 bases from J, leaving 11 bases between. The CDR3 covers 13 residues. Germline CDR1 and CDR2: SGHTA and FQGTGA. CDR3 loop: CASSYGGGETQYF. CDR3 in DNA: TGTGCCAGCAGCTACGGGGGCGGGGAGACCCAGTACTTC. Together with reference TRBV7-3 and TRBJ2-5, the CDR3 gives the full variable domain: GAGVSQTPSNKVTEKGKYVELRCDPISGHTALYWYRQSLGQGPEFLIYFQGTGAADDSGLPNDRFFAVRPEGSVSTLKIQRTERGDSAVYLCASSYGGGETQYFGPGTRLLVL.

This chain uses TRBV5-1 with TRBJ2-5, with 9 bases identical to TRBD2. Germline V lookup: CDR1 SGHRS, CDR2 YFSETQ. The V gene end was trimmed by 0 bases and the J gene end by 3 bases; junction bases not matched to a gene: 6. CDR3 length: 16 residues. The DNA of the CDR3 is TGCGCCAGCAGCTTGGTTAGCGGGGGAAATGAAGAGACCCAGTACTTC. The encoded protein is CASSLVSGGNEETQYF.

The CDR3 bases are TGTGCCAGCAGCTTAGCGGGGGGGCTTGGGACCCAGTACTTC. Translated, it gives CASSLAGGLGTQYF. The chain is built from TRBV11-2 and TRBJ2-5; 8 bases map to TRBD2. The CDR3 loop spans 14 amino acids. Losses at the gene ends were 1 base for V and 7 bases for J; bases not matched to a gene: 5. Germline CDR1 and CDR2: SGHAT and FQNNGV.

Many counts were recorded for this clonotype. This chain links TRBV7-2 with TRBJ2-5; unclear D gene. Germline CDR1 SGHTA, CDR2 FQGNSA. V lost 2 bases and J 9 bases, leaving 13 bases between the germline ends. CDR3 length equals 13 residues. CDR3 DNA: TGTGCCAGCAGCTTATCCCAGCTAAGGTCCCAGTACTTC. Translation gives CASSLSQLRSQYF.

As DNA, the CDR3 is TGTGCCAGCAGCTTGAGCGGGGCGGTGTTCAATCAGCCCCAGCATTTT. Its translation: CASSLSGAVFNQPQHF. V gene TRBV5-8 combines with J gene TRBJ1-5, with D perhaps TRBD1 (5 bases). The CDR3 loop spans 16 amino acids. Germline loops: CDR1 SGHTS, CDR2 YDEGEE. Trimming shortened V by 1 base and J by 3 bases, and 14 bases separated the two germline ends. Supplemented by reference TRBV5-8 and TRBJ1-5, the full variable domain reads EAGVTQSPTHLIKTRGQQATLRCSPISGHTSVYWYQQALGLGLQFLLWYDEGEERNRGNFPPRFSGRQFPNYSSELNVNALELEDSALYLCASSLSGAVFNQPQHFGDGTRLSIL.

The rearrangement links TRBV9 to TRBJ2-2; 10 positions match TRBD1. Per germline, CDR1 SGDLS and CDR2 YYNGEE. V lost 3 bases to trimming and J lost 4 bases; unmatched junction nucleotides: 6. This CDR3 is 16 amino acids long. CDR3 residues: CASSDDRGLGTGELFF. The DNA of the CDR3 is TGTGCCAGCAGCGACGACAGGGGGCTGGGCACCGGGGAGCTGTTTTTT.

A few counts support this clonotype. V is TRBV7-3 and J is TRBJ1-6; D is ambiguous. CDR3 size: 12 residues. V lost 4 bases and J 7 bases, leaving 5 bases between the germline ends. CDR1 SGHTA and CDR2 FQGTGA come from the germline V gene. The CDR3 bases are TGTGCCAGCAGCTCCGGCAATTCACCCCTCCACTTT. Translation gives CASSSGNSPLHF.

This clonotype was seen more than once but under ten times. This rearrangement joins TRBV10-3 to TRBJ2-1, with D possibly TRBD2 on 5 matching bases. Germline CDR1 reads ENHRY; CDR2 reads SYGVKD. CDR3 length: 12 amino acids. V gave up 8 bases and J gave up 3 bases, with 8 bases separating them. In DNA, the CDR3 is TGTGCCATCGGGGAGTTCTACAATGAGCAGTTCTTC. This gives the protein CAIGEFYNEQFF.